This T cell receptor (beta chain) was recorded in a study of PD-L1 blockade in urothelial cancer. In the study overall: Patients had undergone 0 to 3 prior chemotherapy regimens.

The germline V gene encodes CDR1 SGHTA and CDR2 FQGNSA. The V gene end was trimmed by 2 bases and the J gene end by 4 bases; junction bases not matched to a gene: 8. The CDR3 totals 15 residues. PCRs were each spiked with synthetic TCR analog templates. TCRdb's copy holds only in-frame clones and misses some; the assay was immunoSEQ multiplex PCR. The table shows around 46,000 clones, with almost 85% occurring only once. As to time point: peripheral blood 6 weeks after treatment start. The receptor's source is a man in his fifties or sixties with urothelial cancer. The material sequenced was PBMCs, taken around atezolizumab (anti-PD-L1) treatment. V and J are TRBV7-2 and TRBJ2-7; 7 bases are a match to TRBD1. The CDR3 here is CASSLIGGAGYEQYF. CDR3 DNA sequence: TGTGCCAGCAGCTTAATAGGGGGCGCAGGGTACGAGCAGTACTTC.